This TCR beta chain emerged from a study of T cells in women clearing cervical HPV infection. Study background: Cases were women with histologically confirmed HPV16-related CIN3 or worse, including a couple of invasive cancers.

Note on this clone: Antigen unknown. With the read ending 3 residues before the CDR3 end, the germline J gene is used to fill in that end.

Trimming cost V 5 bases and J 1 base, with 11 bases left between them. Germline lookup yields CDR1 LNHDA and CDR2 SQIVND (reference sequence). The CDR3 is made up of 14 amino acids. Study-level results: TRBV6-7 abundance was lower in cases than controls (around 0.1% versus 0.15%).

Only in-frame clones appear in the TCRdb table, and some are missing; sequencing was by immunoSEQ multiplex PCR. Its table lists around 39,000 clones. The clonotype was recovered from a woman between 18 and 70 years old with a cervical HPV16 infection that either progressed to CIN3+ or cleared (not recorded which). Sample: blood buffy coat. The V call is TRBV19, the J call TRBJ1-1, with D unresolved. The sequenced CDR3 bases are TGTGCCAGTAGTTATAGGGCCGAGAACACTGAA. Translating gives CASSYRAENTE. The whole CDR3 is CASSYRAENTEAFF.